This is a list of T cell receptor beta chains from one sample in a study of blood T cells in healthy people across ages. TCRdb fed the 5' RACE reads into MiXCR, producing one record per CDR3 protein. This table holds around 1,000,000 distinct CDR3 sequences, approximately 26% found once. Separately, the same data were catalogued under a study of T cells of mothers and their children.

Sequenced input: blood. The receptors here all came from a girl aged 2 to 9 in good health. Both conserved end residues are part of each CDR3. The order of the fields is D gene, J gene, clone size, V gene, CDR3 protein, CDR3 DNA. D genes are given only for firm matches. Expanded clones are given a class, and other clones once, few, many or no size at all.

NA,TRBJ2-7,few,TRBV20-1,CSARDEGRATYEQYF,TGCAGTGCTAGAGATGAGGGGCGTGCGACCTACGAGCAGTACTTC
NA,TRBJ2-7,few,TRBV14,CASSQDIGALSYEQYF,TGTGCCAGCAGCCAAGATATCGGGGCACTCTCCTACGAGCAGTACTTC
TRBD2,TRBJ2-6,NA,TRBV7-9,CASSSFRAGTGANVLTF,TGTGCCAGCAGCTCCTTTCGAGCGGGGACCGGGGCCAACGTCCTGACTTTC
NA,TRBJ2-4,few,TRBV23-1,CASSRTTMSIGNLQYF,TGCGCCAGCAGTCGGACTACCATGTCAATAGGAAACCTTCAGTACTTC
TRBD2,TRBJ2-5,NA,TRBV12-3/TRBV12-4,CASSLPRLAGVNQETQYF,TGTGCCAGCAGTTTACCCCGACTAGCGGGGGTGAACCAAGAGACCCAGTACTTC
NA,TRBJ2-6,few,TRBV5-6,CASSFDTHPGANVPTF,TGTGCCAGCAGCTTTGACACGCACCCTGGGGCCAACGTCCCGACTTTC
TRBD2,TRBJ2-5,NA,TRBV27,CASSFVKAGEETQYF,TGTGCCAGCAGTTTTGTCAAAGCGGGGGAGGAGACCCAGTACTTC
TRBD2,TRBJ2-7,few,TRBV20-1,CSARDLAGASSYEQYF,TGCAGTGCTAGAGATCTAGCGGGTGCAAGCTCCTACGAGCAGTACTTC
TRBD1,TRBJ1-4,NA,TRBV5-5,CASSWGQGAGNEKLFF,TGTGCCAGCAGCTGGGGACAGGGGGCCGGTAATGAAAAACTGTTTTTT
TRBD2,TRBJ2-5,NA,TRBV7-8,CASSLDLAGAPETQYF,TGTGCCAGCAGCTTAGATCTAGCGGGGGCCCCAGAGACCCAGTACTTC
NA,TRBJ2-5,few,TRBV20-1,CSASIEETQYF,TGCAGTGCTAGTATAGAAGAGACCCAGTACTTC
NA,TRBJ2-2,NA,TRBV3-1,CASSQIPEFSSAGELFF,TGTGCCAGCAGCCAAATCCCCGAATTTTCTTCGGCCGGGGAGCTGTTTTTT
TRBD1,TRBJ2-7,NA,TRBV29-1,CSVVPGQTYEQYF,TGCAGCGTGGTCCCGGGACAGACCTACGAGCAGTACTTC
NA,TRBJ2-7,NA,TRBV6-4,CASKGRPNYEQYF,TGTGCCAGCAAAGGCAGACCAAACTACGAGCAGTACTTC
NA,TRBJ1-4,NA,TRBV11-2,CASSSTSIVEDKGMPFGEKLFF,TGTGCCAGCAGCTCTACCTCTATTGTAGAGGACAAGGGAATGCCGTTCGGCGAAAAACTGTTTTTT
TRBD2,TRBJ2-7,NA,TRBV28,CASVNRGLVVEQYF,TGTGCCAGCGTGAACCGGGGACTAGTCGTCGAGCAGTACTTC
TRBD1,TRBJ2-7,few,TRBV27,CASSPGSGQTYEQYF,TGTGCCAGCAGCCCTGGCTCGGGACAGACCTACGAGCAGTACTTC
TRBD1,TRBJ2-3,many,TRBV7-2,CASSLGPGQEADTQYF,TGTGCCAGCAGCTTAGGACCAGGACAGGAGGCAGATACGCAGTATTTT
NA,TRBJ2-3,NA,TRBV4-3,CASQDTFTDTQYF,TGCGCCAGCCAGGACACCTTCACAGATACGCAGTATTTT
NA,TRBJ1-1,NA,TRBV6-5,CASGMIVGRDTEAFF,TGTGCCAGCGGAATGATAGTGGGGCGGGATACTGAAGCTTTCTTT
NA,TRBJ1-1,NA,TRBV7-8,CASSLAQGYTEAFF,TGTGCCAGCAGCTTAGCGCAGGGATACACTGAAGCTTTCTTT
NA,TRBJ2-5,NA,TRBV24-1,CATSDPGPRWETQYF,TGTGCCACCAGTGATCCTGGACCCCGGTGGGAGACCCAGTACTTC
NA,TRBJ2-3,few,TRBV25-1,CASSEWNTDTQYF,TGTGCCAGCAGTGAATGGAATACAGATACGCAGTATTTT
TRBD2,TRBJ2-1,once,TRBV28,CASSLPTSGSRSSYNEQFF,TGTGCCAGCAGTCTCCCGACTAGCGGGAGCCGAAGCTCCTACAATGAGCAGTTCTTC
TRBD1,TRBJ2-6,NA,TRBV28,CASSRTDRDNVLTF,TGTGCCAGCAGCCGAACTGACAGGGACAACGTCCTGACTTTC
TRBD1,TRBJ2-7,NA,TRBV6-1,CASAGTGIYEQYF,TGTGCCAGCGCCGGGACAGGGATCTACGAGCAGTACTTC
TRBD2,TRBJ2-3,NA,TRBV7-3,CASSLASLTSGGAPGTQYF,TGTGCCAGCAGCTTAGCGTCCTTAACTAGCGGGGGGGCCCCAGGTACGCAGTATTTT
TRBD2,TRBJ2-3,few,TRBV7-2,CASSLSTGGTDTQYF,TGTGCCAGCAGCTTATCTACGGGGGGGACAGATACGCAGTATTTT
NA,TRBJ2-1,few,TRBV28,CASSSGTAFDEQFF,TGTGCCAGCAGCTCCGGGACCGCCTTCGATGAGCAGTTCTTC